The 29 T cell receptor beta chains below come from one sample, sequenced in a study of spatial heterogeneity in lung cancer. From the 5' RACE reads, TCRdb called clonotypes with MiXCR, one entry per CDR3 protein. The table lists tens of thousands of distinct CDR3 sequences, over 5% of them singletons. Documented time point: blood at routine non-recurrence follow-up after resection. The sequenced sample was PBMCs, obtained at follow-up. These receptors all come from a female donor with early-stage non-small cell lung cancer.

This clonotype was found many times. V and J are TRBV7-2 and TRBJ2-5, with 10 positions matching TRBD2. V shed 4 bases and J 3 bases; nucleotides not matched to a gene: 5. Germline V gene sequence: CDR1 SGHTA, CDR2 FQGNSA. The CDR3 covers 15 residues. The CDR3 DNA follows: TGTGCCAGCAGCTACAGCGGGAGGGCCGAAGAGACCCAGTACTTC. Its translation is CASSYSGRAEETQYF.

This clonotype was observed at least ten times. This rearrangement joins TRBV29-1 to TRBJ2-5; 8 nucleotides line up with TRBD1. J gave up 1 base and V 6 bases, and 7 bases lay outside the gene matches. CDR3 size: 14 residues. Germline CDR1 SQVTM, CDR2 ANQGSEA. The CDR3 region has the DNA TGCAGCGTCCCTCGGACAGGGCTCCAAGAGACCCAGTACTTC. It specifies CSVPRTGLQETQYF.

This clonotype has a count of ten or more. This rearrangement joins TRBV6-2 or TRBV6-3 to TRBJ1-2; D unresolved. V lost 4 bases, J lost 2 bases, and 11 bases lay in between. Germline values: CDR1 MNHEY, CDR2 SVGEGT. The CDR3 is made up of 14 amino acids. Here the CDR3 DNA reads TGTGCCAGCAGTTTGTCCCTTCCCAACTATGGCTACACCTTC. It encodes CASSLSLPNYGYTF.

This clonotype has ten or more counts. V gene TRBV15 combines with J gene TRBJ1-5; a possible D gene is TRBD1 (5 bases). The CDR3 runs 14 residues. V gave up 4 bases and J gave up 4 bases, with 11 bases separating them. The germline gives CDR1 LNHNV, CDR2 YYDKDF (reference sequence). CDR3 sequence (DNA): TGTGCCACCAGCATAGGGACCACGAATCAGCCCCAGCATTTT. Protein sequence: CATSIGTTNQPQHF.

This clonotype was seen many times. V gene TRBV2 combines with J gene TRBJ2-3; no firm D call. Germline V lookup: CDR1 SNHLY, CDR2 FYNNEI. This CDR3 spans 12 amino acids. V was clipped by 7 bases and J by 6 bases, with 11 bases between them. In nucleotides, the CDR3 is TGTGCCAGCACCGAGTCGGAGGATACGCAGTATTTT. This encodes CASTESEDTQYF.

This clonotype was seen a handful of times. The gene calls are TRBV7-6 and TRBJ2-1; the match to TRBD2 covers 9 bases. The germline gives CDR1 SGHVS, CDR2 FNYEAQ. V trimming: 5 bases; J trimming: 3 bases; junction bases outside the gene matches: 8. The CDR3 runs 16 residues. The CDR3 here is CASSPVTSGGYNEQFF. CDR3 DNA: TGTGCCAGCAGCCCTGTGACTAGCGGTGGCTACAATGAGCAGTTCTTC.

This clonotype has ten or more counts. The V gene is TRBV2, the J gene TRBJ2-2; tentative D call: TRBD2 (5 bases). The CDR3 runs 13 residues. CDR1 and CDR2 (germline): SNHLY, FYNNEI. V lost 6 bases and J 7 bases, leaving 12 bases between the germline ends. In DNA, the CDR3 is TGTGCCAGCAGCGCGAGGGAAGGCGGGGAGCTGTTTTTT. As protein: CASSAREGGELFF.

This clonotype has at least ten counts. This chain links TRBV25-1 with TRBJ1-3, with 11 bases lining up with TRBD1. J lost 0 bases, V lost 7 bases, and 11 bases had no gene match. The V gene's germline CDR1 is MGHDK and CDR2 SYGVNS. The CDR3 is 18 amino acids. For the CDR3, the DNA is TGTGCCAGCACCTACGGGACAGGGGGAGCTTACTCTGGAAACACCATATATTTT. It is translated as CASTYGTGGAYSGNTIYF.

This chain joins TRBV12-3 or TRBV12-4 and TRBJ1-4, with D perhaps TRBD1 (6 bases). V gave up 6 bases and J gave up 7 bases, with 12 bases separating them. The length of the CDR3 is 13 residues. Here the CDR3 DNA reads TGTGCCAGCAGGGACAGTTCCACTGAAAAACTGTTTTTT. It translates to CASRDSSTEKLFF.

This chain connects TRBV29-1 to TRBJ1-4; D is uncertain. The CDR3 totals 17 residues. Per the germline V gene, CDR1 is SQVTM and CDR2 is ANQGSEA. Trimming shortened V by 4 bases and J by 3 bases, and 21 bases separated the two germline ends. CDR3 protein: CSVGWLEGEYPNEKLFF. The CDR3 DNA reads TGCAGCGTTGGCTGGTTGGAGGGTGAATACCCTAATGAAAAACTGTTTTTT.

In its sample, this clonotype was seen many times. The chain employs TRBV6-6 and TRBJ1-5; 9 bases are a match to TRBD1. CDR1 is MNHNY, CDR2 SVGAGI, per germline (reference sequence). V dropped 5 bases and J dropped 1; count of bases not matched to a gene: 6. The CDR3 consists of 16 residues. CDR3 DNA: TGTGCCAGCAGTCCGCCGACAGGGGGGAGCAATCAGCCCCAGCATTTT. This sequence encodes CASSPPTGGSNQPQHF.

This clonotype was seen repeatedly, ten times or more. The chain recombines TRBV7-8 with TRBJ2-6, with 11 bases identical to TRBD1. V gave up 0 bases and J gave up 13 bases; unmatched junction bases: 14. Germline CDR1 is SGHVS and CDR2 is FQNEAQ. The CDR3 length is 18 residues. The CDR3 sequence is CASSLARRTGGSGAVLTF. The DNA for the CDR3 is TGTGCCAGCAGCTTAGCTCGTCGGACAGGGGGCTCCGGGGCAGTCCTGACTTTC.

Many counts were recorded for this clonotype. CDR3 amino acids: CASTLLGGALDGYTF. The CDR3 DNA reads as TGCGCCAGCACTCTCCTGGGGGGCGCCTTAGATGGCTACACCTTC. The chain uses TRBV4-3 and TRBJ1-2, with D perhaps TRBD1 (6 bases). The V gene's germline CDR1 is LGHNA and CDR2 YSLEER. The CDR3 is 15 amino acids. Trimming shortened V by 7 bases and J by 6 bases, and 21 bases separated the two germline ends.

This clonotype was counted at least ten times. As DNA, the CDR3 is TGCAGCGTCACTGGGGGGAAGCCCTATGGCTACACCTTC. As protein: CSVTGGKPYGYTF. This chain connects TRBV29-1 to TRBJ1-2; D is perhaps TRBD1 (5 bases). The V end lost 6 bases, the J end lost 4 bases, and 15 bases lay between the germline ends. The germline gives CDR1 SQVTM, CDR2 ANQGSEA. The CDR3 runs 13 residues.

This clonotype has ten or more counts. This chain links TRBV2 with TRBJ2-5; TRBD2 matches 8 bases. CDR1 and CDR2 from the germline V gene are SNHLY and FYNNEI. The CDR3 loop spans 13 amino acids. The ends lost 6 bases at V and 7 bases at J; junction bases unmatched: 7. The CDR3: CASRWTSPGTQYF. The CDR3 region has the DNA TGTGCCAGCAGATGGACTAGCCCAGGGACCCAGTACTTC. The full variable domain, with the rest looked up from reference TRBV2 and TRBJ2-5, is EPEVTQTPSHQVTQMGQEVILRCVPISNHLYFYWYRQILGQKVEFLVSFYNNEISEKSEIFDDQFSVERPDGSNFTLKIRSTKLEDSAMYFCASRWTSPGTQYFGPGTRLLVL.

This rearrangement joins TRBV13 to TRBJ2-5; D remains unclear. CDR3 length: 15 residues. Trimming removed 0 bases from V and 0 bases from J, with 8 bases in between. Germline V gene sequence: CDR1 PRHDT, CDR2 FYEKMQ (reference sequence). CDR3 coding DNA: TGTGCCAGCAGCTTAGGATCATTACACCAAGAGACCCAGTACTTC. Amino acids: CASSLGSLHQETQYF.

This clonotype was counted a few times. The junction and the germline gene differ at one end; a read error may be behind it. The V gene is TRBV2, the J gene TRBJ1-5, with D uncertain. This CDR3 region has 15 residues. Germline lookup yields CDR1 SNHLY and CDR2 FYNNEI. CDR3: CVSSENDGGNQPQHF. The CDR3 DNA reads as TGTGTCAGCAGTGAAAATGATGGCGGGAATCAGCCCCAGCATTTT.

The sample holds many counts of this clonotype. CDR3 in amino acids: CASSFQGNTQYF. The CDR3 coding sequence is TGTGCCAGCAGCTTCCAGGGGAACACGCAGTATTTT. J is TRBJ2-3 and V is TRBV11-2; possibly TRBD1 for D (6 bases). The CDR3 covers 12 residues. The germline V and J ends were trimmed by 3 bases and 9 bases, with 10 bases remaining between them. The germline V gene has CDR1 SGHAT and CDR2 FQNNGV.

This chain connects TRBV7-2 to TRBJ2-7; 13 nucleotides match TRBD2. This CDR3 has 15 amino acids. Trimming took 6 bases from V and 6 from J; bases not matched to a gene: 8. Germline V gives CDR1 SGHTA, CDR2 FQGNSA. The CDR3 region is CASSLTSGGAIEQYF. Here the CDR3 DNA reads TGTGCCAGCAGTCTTACTAGCGGGGGGGCCATCGAGCAGTACTTC.

Many counts were recorded for this clonotype. V usage is TRBV6-1 and J usage is TRBJ2-5, with no clear D. Germline V gives CDR1 MNHNS, CDR2 SASEGT. V dropped 4 bases and J dropped 1 base, with 10 bases sitting between them. The CDR3 runs 14 residues. In DNA, the CDR3 is TGTGCCAGCAGTGTTCGGGTGTCCCAAGAGACCCAGTACTTC. Protein sequence: CASSVRVSQETQYF.

V and J are TRBV6-1 and TRBJ1-1; D unclear. CDR1 is MNHNS and CDR2 is SASEGT in the germline V gene. The CDR3 runs to 17 residues. Trimming shortened V by 6 bases and J by 9 bases, and 29 bases separated the two germline ends. The CDR3 loop reads CASRTTPKRTVMVQAFF. CDR3 bases: TGTGCCAGCAGAACGACGCCAAAAAGGACGGTGATGGTTCAAGCTTTCTTT.

This clonotype was recorded at least ten times. This chain joins TRBV29-1 and TRBJ2-3, with D unclear. V shed 3 bases and J shed 5 bases, with 6 bases lying between them. This CDR3 region has 11 residues. Germline CDR1 reads SQVTM; CDR2 reads ANQGSEA. CDR3 residues: CSVEPLDTQYF. The CDR3 coding sequence is TGCAGCGTTGAGCCGCTAGATACGCAGTATTTT.

In its sample, this clonotype was seen many times. The J gene is TRBJ1-1, the V gene TRBV2; TRBD1 aligns across 8 bases. Germline trimming cut 6 bases from V and 3 bases from J; bases unmatched to any gene: 3. CDR3 length equals 13 residues. The germline V gene encodes CDR1 SNHLY and CDR2 FYNNEI. The CDR3 nucleotides are TGTGCCAGCAGCTGGACAGGGTACACTGAAGCTTTCTTT. This encodes CASSWTGYTEAFF.

This clonotype was seen ten or more times. This sequence joins TRBV20-1 and TRBJ2-7; 8 nucleotides align to TRBD1. The CDR3 totals 12 residues. Germline V gene data show CDR1 as DFQATT and CDR2 as SNEGSKA (reference sequence). V dropped 3 bases and J dropped 2; count of bases not matched to a gene: 0. CDR3 in DNA: TGCAGTGCTAGGACAGGGGCCTACGAGCAGTACTTC. This translates into CSARTGAYEQYF.

This clonotype was seen repeatedly, ten times or more. CDR3 sequence: CASSLIAGSNEQFF. CDR3 nucleotides: TGTGCCAGCAGCTTAATAGCGGGCTCCAATGAGCAGTTCTTC. The rearrangement uses TRBV7-2 and TRBJ2-1; 7 bases fit TRBD2. CDR1 SGHTA and CDR2 FQGNSA come from the germline V gene. The CDR3 extends over 14 amino acids. V trimming: 2 bases; J trimming: 6 bases; junction bases outside the gene matches: 4.

This clonotype was detected ten times or more. Germline is not matched at one junction end, which may reflect a read error. V gene TRBV28 combines with J gene TRBJ1-2, with D perhaps TRBD1 (5 bases). This CDR3 has 12 amino acids. Germline CDR1 MDHEN, CDR2 SYDVKM. The CDR3 spells CASTVSTDGYTF. The CDR3 DNA reads as TGTGCCAGCACCGTCTCGACAGATGGTTACACCTTC.

This clonotype was recorded at least ten times. CDR3 loop: CASSEEFTDTQYF. As DNA, the CDR3 is TGTGCCAGCAGTGAAGAGTTTACAGATACGCAGTATTTT. The V call is TRBV2, the J call TRBJ2-3; D gene unclear. The germline gives CDR1 SNHLY, CDR2 FYNNEI. The CDR3 has 13 residues. The V end was cut by 1 base, the J end by 3 bases, with 5 bases between.

This clonotype was observed many times. The chain is built from TRBV5-1 and TRBJ2-1; 10 positions match TRBD2. In germline, CDR1 is SGHRS, CDR2 YFSETQ. The CDR3 runs to 15 residues. V trimming: 4 bases; J trimming: 7 bases; junction bases outside the gene matches: 8. The CDR3 sequence is CASSPLAGVRNEQFF. Here the CDR3 DNA reads TGCGCCAGCAGCCCTCTAGCGGGAGTACGGAATGAGCAGTTCTTC.

This chain links TRBV25-1 with TRBJ1-5; D unclear. This CDR3 has 13 residues. Germline V lookup: CDR1 MGHDK, CDR2 SYGVNS. V shed 5 bases and J shed 0 bases, with 5 bases lying between them. CDR3 residues: CASSKNSNQPQHF. Here the CDR3 DNA reads TGTGCCAGCAGTAAAAATAGCAATCAGCCCCAGCATTTT.